This is a list of T cell receptor beta chains from one sample in a study of graft-versus-host responses after intestinal transplantation. The protocol was immunoSEQ multiplex PCR, while the TCRdb copy is restricted to in-frame clones and leaves out a portion. The sample has around 9,000 clones, 30% to 35% seen once. This specimen was alloreactive CD8+ T cells from a mixed lymphocyte reaction culture, taken before transplantation. The receptors originated from a human patient who was an organ donor for intestinal transplantation. CDR3s include the opening cysteine and the closing phenylalanine or tryptophan. Each record gives: V gene, J gene, D gene, clone size, CDR3 protein, CDR3 DNA. The D gene is left open where the match is weak. Clone size is shown for a subset of rows, as once, few, many or a class of expanded clone.

>TRBV11-2|TRBJ2-1|.|few
CASSTRGYNEQFF
TGTGCCAGCAGCACACGAGGGTACAATGAGCAGTTCTTC
>TRBV5-4|TRBJ2-7|.|.
CASSSGRQSHYEQYF
TGTGCCAGCAGCTCTGGGCGACAGTCCCATTACGAGCAGTACTTC
>TRBV4-1|TRBJ2-1|TRBD2|few
CASSQDTGGAWNEQFF
TGCGCCAGCAGCCAAGATACCGGGGGGGCCTGGAATGAGCAGTTCTTC
>TRBV6-5|TRBJ2-5|.|.
CASSFTGMGLQETQYF
TGTGCCAGCAGTTTCACAGGGATGGGGCTCCAAGAGACCCAGTACTTC
>TRBV5-6|TRBJ2-7|.|large
CASSWGLGSYEQYF
TGTGCCAGCAGCTGGGGACTGGGGTCCTACGAGCAGTACTTC
>TRBV27|TRBJ1-1|.|few
CASSPRGFEAFF
TGTGCCAGCAGTCCCAGGGGATTTGAAGCTTTCTTT
>TRBV7-6|TRBJ2-1|TRBD2|.
CASSLSGGALEQFF
TGTGCCAGCAGCTTGAGCGGGGGGGCTCTCGAGCAGTTCTTC
>TRBV6-1|TRBJ2-5|TRBD2|few
CASSRIAGGQETQYF
TGTGCCAGCAGTCGTATAGCGGGGGGGCAAGAGACCCAGTACTTC
>TRBV2|TRBJ2-7|.|.
CASSEGASYEQYF
TGTGCCAGCAGTGAAGGGGCGTCCTACGAGCAGTACTTC
>TRBV6-6|TRBJ2-1|TRBD2|medium-sized
CASSSRGSGRFDEQFF
TGTGCCAGCAGTTCCCGGGGAAGCGGGAGATTCGATGAGCAGTTCTTC
>TRBV7-9|TRBJ2-1|TRBD2|.
CASSAGLARYNEQFF
TGTGCCAGCAGCGCCGGACTAGCGCGCTACAATGAGCAGTTCTTC
>TRBV28|TRBJ1-5|.|.
CASSFFAVFNQPQHF
TGTGCCAGCAGTTTTTTCGCGGTGTTCAATCAGCCCCAGCATTTT
>TRBV19|TRBJ2-7|TRBD1|few
CASSAGTGAYEQYF
TGTGCCAGTAGCGCCGGGACAGGGGCCTACGAGCAGTACTTC
>TRBV10-3|TRBJ2-6|.|.
CAISLSGANVLTF
TGTGCCATCAGTCTCTCTGGGGCCAACGTCCTGACTTTC
>TRBV6-9|TRBJ1-5|.|.
CASSQSYRVSNQPQHF
TGTGCCAGCAGTCAATCCTACAGGGTCAGCAATCAGCCCCAGCATTTT
>TRBV18|TRBJ1-2|.|.
CASSFDGGPFYGYTF
TGTGCCAGCTCTTTTGACGGGGGGCCCTTCTATGGCTACACCTTC
>TRBV11-2|TRBJ2-7|TRBD2|few
CASSPPGLAFVSSYEQYF
TGTGCCAGCAGCCCTCCGGGACTAGCGTTCGTTAGCTCCTACGAGCAGTACTTC
>TRBV5-6|TRBJ2-5|TRBD1|.
CASSLGTGYETQYF
TGTGCCAGCAGCTTGGGGACAGGGTACGAGACCCAGTACTTC
>TRBV6-5|TRBJ2-1|.|medium-sized
CASSYEGAEQFF
TGTGCCAGCAGTTACGAGGGCGCTGAGCAGTTCTTC
>TRBV19|TRBJ2-5|TRBD2|few
CASRPAGEGETQYF
TGTGCCAGTAGACCCGCGGGGGAAGGAGAGACCCAGTACTTC
>TRBV21-1|TRBJ1-2|.|.
CASSKKQAYGYTF
TGTGCCAGCAGCAAAAAACAGGCCTATGGCTACACCTTC
>TRBV7-7|TRBJ1-1|TRBD1|.
CASSFPWDRGLSTEAFF
TGTGCTAGCAGCTTTCCCTGGGACAGGGGGCTTAGCACTGAAGCTTTCTTT
>TRBV6-1|TRBJ2-1|TRBD2|many
CASSEVAGSYNEQFF
TGTGCCAGCAGTGAGGTAGCGGGCTCCTACAATGAGCAGTTCTTC
>TRBV9|TRBJ2-7|.|.
CASSVGAAAYEQYF
TGTGCCAGCAGCGTAGGAGCGGCGGCCTACGAGCAGTACTTC
>TRBV19|TRBJ2-1|TRBD1|few
CASRQGYNEQFF
TGTGCCAGCCGACAGGGATACAATGAGCAGTTCTTC
>TRBV6-1|TRBJ2-7|.|.
CASSERGTYGYEQYF
TGTGCCAGCAGTGAAAGGGGGACATATGGATACGAGCAGTACTTC
>TRBV4-2|TRBJ2-5|TRBD2|few
CASSQEGLAVKETQYF
TGTGCCAGCAGCCAAGAGGGACTAGCGGTAAAAGAGACCCAGTACTTC
>TRBV11-3|TRBJ2-1|.|few
CASNWGRVWSTIYNEQFF
TGTGCCAGCAACTGGGGGCGGGTGTGGTCGACCATTTACAATGAGCAGTTCTTC
>TRBV6-4|TRBJ2-7|.|.
CASSYSGDSSYEQYF
TGTGCCAGCAGTTACTCGGGGGACAGCTCCTACGAGCAGTACTTC
>TRBV7-9|TRBJ1-1|.|few
CASSSVRGEAFF
TGTGCCAGCAGCTCTGTTAGGGGTGAAGCTTTCTTT
>TRBV7-9|TRBJ1-2|.|.
CASSSGTTAHYGYTF
TGTGCCAGCAGCTCCGGAACGACTGCCCACTATGGCTACACCTTC
>TRBV28|TRBJ2-1|TRBD2|few
CASSLAGGYYNEQFF
TGTGCCAGCAGTTTAGCGGGAGGGTACTACAATGAGCAGTTCTTC
>TRBV7-2|TRBJ1-2|.|.
CASSLWGRSYGYTF
TGTGCCAGCAGCTTATGGGGGAGGAGCTATGGCTACACCTTC
>TRBV11-2|TRBJ2-1|TRBD1|.
CASSRQGNEQFF
TGTGCCAGCAGCAGACAGGGGAATGAGCAGTTCTTC
>TRBV4-1|TRBJ2-1|TRBD2|medium-sized
CASSQLAGPFF
TGCGCCAGCAGCCAACTAGCGGGGCCGTTCTTC
>TRBV4-2|TRBJ2-7|TRBD2|few
CASSLYLAGGDEQYF
TGTGCCAGCAGCCTCTACCTAGCGGGAGGGGACGAGCAGTACTTC
>TRBV6-4|TRBJ1-4|.|.
CASSDPETGTNEKLFF
TGTGCCAGCAGTGACCCTGAAACAGGGACTAATGAAAAACTGTTTTTT
>TRBV5-1|TRBJ2-7|.|.
CASSLHYSRLSYEQYF
TGCGCCAGCAGCTTGCACTATAGTCGTCTGAGTTACGAGCAGTACTTC
>TRBV30|TRBJ1-1|.|.
CAWNPSGGHTEAFF
TGTGCCTGGAACCCATCGGGGGGCCACACTGAAGCTTTCTTT
>TRBV4-2|TRBJ2-7|TRBD2|few
CASSQESTSGSYEQYF
TGTGCCAGCAGCCAAGAGTCGACGAGCGGGAGCTACGAGCAGTACTTC
>TRBV15|TRBJ2-4|.|few
CATSSRLRGAMDIQYF
TGTGCCACCAGCTCTCGCCTCCGGGGAGCGATGGACATTCAGTACTTC
>TRBV4-1|TRBJ2-1|.|few
CASSQDPLAGVGFF
TGCGCCAGCAGCCAAGATCCGCTAGCCGGGGTGGGGTTCTTC
>TRBV30|TRBJ2-1|TRBD2|few
CAWSPLRGAYNEQFF
TGTGCCTGGAGTCCTCTCCGGGGGGCCTACAATGAGCAGTTCTTC
>TRBV18|TRBJ1-5|.|few
CASSPRHSNQPQHF
TGTGCCAGCTCACCACGGCATAGCAATCAGCCCCAGCATTTT
>TRBV7-8|TRBJ1-2|.|.
CASSLVNGRGRDGYTF
TGTGCCAGCAGCTTAGTTAACGGACGGGGGAGAGATGGCTACACCTTC
>TRBV28|TRBJ1-4|.|medium-sized
CASSSSPDLSEKLFF
TGTGCCAGCTCCTCATCACCGGACTTATCTGAAAAACTGTTTTTT
>TRBV9|TRBJ1-2|.|medium-sized
CASSVEQGTRGTF
TGTGCCAGCAGCGTAGAACAGGGCACTAGGGGGACCTTC
>TRBV5-1|TRBJ2-7|TRBD1|.
CASIEIPGTGNEQYF
TGCGCCAGCATCGAAATTCCCGGGACAGGTAACGAGCAGTACTTC
>TRBV27|TRBJ2-7|.|.
CASSLQGYYEQYF
TGTGCCAGCAGTTTACAGGGCTACTACGAGCAGTACTTC
>TRBV11-2|TRBJ2-5|TRBD1|few
CASSLAQGAIQGETQYF
TGTGCCAGCAGCTTAGCCCAGGGGGCGATTCAAGGGGAGACCCAGTACTTC
>TRBV6-4|TRBJ2-3|TRBD2|few
CASSGPKTSRSTDTQYF
TGTGCCAGCAGTGGACCGAAGACTAGCAGAAGCACAGATACGCAGTATTTT
>TRBV7-8|TRBJ2-7|TRBD2|few
CASSLLGGRSSYEQYF
TGTGCCAGCAGCCTCCTGGGCGGGAGGAGCTCCTACGAGCAGTACTTC
>TRBV9|TRBJ1-1|.|medium-sized
CASSPHGGLNTEAFF
TGTGCCAGCAGCCCCCATGGGGGCCTGAACACTGAAGCTTTCTTT